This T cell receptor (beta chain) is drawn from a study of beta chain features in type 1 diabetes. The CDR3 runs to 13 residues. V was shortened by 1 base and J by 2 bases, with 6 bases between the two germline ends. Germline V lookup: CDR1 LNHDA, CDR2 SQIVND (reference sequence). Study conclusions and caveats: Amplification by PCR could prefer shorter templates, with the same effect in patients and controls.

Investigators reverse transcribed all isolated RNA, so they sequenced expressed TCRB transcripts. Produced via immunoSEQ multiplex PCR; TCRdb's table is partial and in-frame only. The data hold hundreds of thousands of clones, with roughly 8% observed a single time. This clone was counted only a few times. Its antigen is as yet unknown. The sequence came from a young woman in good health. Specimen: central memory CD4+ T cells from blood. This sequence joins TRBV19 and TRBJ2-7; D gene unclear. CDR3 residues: CASSIGAPYEQYF. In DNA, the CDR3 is TGTGCCAGTAGTATAGGAGCGCCCTACGAGCAGTACTTC.